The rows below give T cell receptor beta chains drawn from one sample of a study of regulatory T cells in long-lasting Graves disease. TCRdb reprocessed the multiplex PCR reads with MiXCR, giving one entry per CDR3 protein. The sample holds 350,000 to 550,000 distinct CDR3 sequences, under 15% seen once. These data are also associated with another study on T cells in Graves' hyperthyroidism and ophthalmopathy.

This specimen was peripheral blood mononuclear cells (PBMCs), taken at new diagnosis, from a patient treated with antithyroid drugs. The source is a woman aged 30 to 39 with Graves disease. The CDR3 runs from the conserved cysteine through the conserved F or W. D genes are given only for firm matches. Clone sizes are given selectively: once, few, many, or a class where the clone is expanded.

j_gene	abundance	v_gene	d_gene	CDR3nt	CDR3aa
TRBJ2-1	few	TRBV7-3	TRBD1	TGTGCCAGCAGCTTAATTGGACAGGGGGCTCCCAATGAGCAGTTCTTC	CASSLIGQGAPNEQFF
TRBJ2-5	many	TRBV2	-	TGTGCCAGCATAGTAGCCCTCTATCCAAAAGAGACCCAGTACTTC	CASIVALYPKETQYF
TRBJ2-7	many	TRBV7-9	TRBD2	TGTGCCAGCAGCGCATACCAAGGAAGCGGGAGAGGGTACGAGCAGTACTTC	CASSAYQGSGRGYEQYF
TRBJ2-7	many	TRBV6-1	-	TGTGCCAGCAGCCCCGTAAACCGGCACTACGAGCAGTACTTC	CASSPVNRHYEQYF
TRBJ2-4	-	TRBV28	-	TGTGCCAGCAGTTTTCCGGGTCTACTAGCCAAAAACATTCAGTACTTC	CASSFPGLLAKNIQYF
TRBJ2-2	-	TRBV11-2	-	TGTGCCAGCAGCTCCCTGGTGAAGGCAATTGGGGGGCAGAACACCGGGGAGCTGTTTTTT	CASSSLVKAIGGQNTGELFF
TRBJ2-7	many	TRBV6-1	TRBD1	TGTGCCAGCAGTATACGGACAGGGGCCTACGAGCAGTACTTC	CASSIRTGAYEQYF
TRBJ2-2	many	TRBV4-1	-	TGCGCCAGCAGCCAAGTGGTAAACACCGGGGAGCTGTTTTTT	CASSQVVNTGELFF
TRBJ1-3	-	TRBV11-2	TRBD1	TGTGCCAGCAGCCTCGGACAGGCTCGGAACACCATATATTTT	CASSLGQARNTIYF
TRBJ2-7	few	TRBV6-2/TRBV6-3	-	TGTGCCAGCAGCGACTCAACAGGGTCCTACGAGCAGTACTTC	CASSDSTGSYEQYF
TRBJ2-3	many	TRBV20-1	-	TGCAGTGCTAGAGCGTTCGGAGATACGCAGTATTTT	CSARAFGDTQYF
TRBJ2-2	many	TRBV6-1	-	TGTGCCAGCATGAGAGGGGATGAGGCCGGGGAGCTGTTTTTT	CASMRGDEAGELFF
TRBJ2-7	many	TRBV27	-	TGTGCCAGCAGTTCCCCCTCCTCAGGGTGGGGCTTCTACGAGCAGTACTTC	CASSSPSSGWGFYEQYF
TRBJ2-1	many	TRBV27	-	TGTGCCAGCAGTTGGACTGGCGATGAGCAGTTCTTC	CASSWTGDEQFF
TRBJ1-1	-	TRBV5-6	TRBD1	TGTGCCAGCAGCTTGGCAGGGGGAAGCACTGAAGCTTTCTTT	CASSLAGGSTEAFF
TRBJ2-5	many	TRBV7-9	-	TGTGCCAGCAGCCCCGGAGGCAGACAAGAGACCCAGTACTTC	CASSPGGRQETQYF
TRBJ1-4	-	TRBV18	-	TGTGCCAGCTCTCTTTCCAGCTATGAAAAACTGTTTTTT	CASSLSSYEKLFF
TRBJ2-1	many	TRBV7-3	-	TGTGCCAGCAGCCCTGGGAACAATGAGCAGTTCTTC	CASSPGNNEQFF
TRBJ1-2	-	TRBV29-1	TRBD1	TGCAGCGTTGAAGATAGGACAGGGGAGAACTATGGCTACACCTTC	CSVEDRTGENYGYTF
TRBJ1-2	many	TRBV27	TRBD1	TGTGCCAGCAAGGGGACAGTCGCTAACTATGGCTACACCTTC	CASKGTVANYGYTF
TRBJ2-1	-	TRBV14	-	TGTGCCAGCAGCCAACATCCGAGGGAGCAGTTCTTC	CASSQHPREQFF
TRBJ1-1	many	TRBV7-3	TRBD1	TGTGCCAGCAGCGACCGGGACAGGGGTATGAACACTGAAGCTTTCTTT	CASSDRDRGMNTEAFF
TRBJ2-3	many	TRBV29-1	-	TGCAGCGTTGAAGACCTTGGGGATACGCAGTATTTT	CSVEDLGDTQYF
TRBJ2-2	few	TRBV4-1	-	TGCGCCAGCAGCCAAGTGGTTAAAAGGGGGGTTGACGGCGGGGAGCTGTTTTTT	CASSQVVKRGVDGGELFF
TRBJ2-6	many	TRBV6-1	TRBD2	TGTGCCAGCAGTGAACGAGCGGGGTCTGGGGCCAACGTCCTGACTTTC	CASSERAGSGANVLTF
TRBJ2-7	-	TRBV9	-	TGTGCCAGCAGCGCGGCCGGGAGAACCTACGAGCAGTACTTC	CASSAAGRTYEQYF
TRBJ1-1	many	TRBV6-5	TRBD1	TGTGCCAGCAGTTACTCGAGGGACAGGATCCCCGCACTGAACACTGAAGCTTTCTTT	CASSYSRDRIPALNTEAFF
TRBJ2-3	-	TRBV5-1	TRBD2	TGCGCCAGCAGCTTGGTGGTAGCGGGAGGGACAGATACGCAGTATTTT	CASSLVVAGGTDTQYF
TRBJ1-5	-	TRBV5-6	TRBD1	TGTGCCAGTTCACAGGGGTTAGGTAATCAGCCCCAGCATTTT	CASSQGLGNQPQHF
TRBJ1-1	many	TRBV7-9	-	TGTGCCAGCAGCTTAGGGGGGATCGACACTGAAGCTTTCTTT	CASSLGGIDTEAFF
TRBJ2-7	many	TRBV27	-	TGTGCCAGCTGTGGCTCGCAACCCTACGAGCAGTACTTC	CASCGSQPYEQYF
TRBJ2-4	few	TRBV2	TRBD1	TGTGCCAGCAGTTCGGACAGGGGAGCCAAAAACATTCAGTACTTC	CASSSDRGAKNIQYF
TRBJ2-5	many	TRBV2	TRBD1	TGTGCCAGCAGTGAAGCGGGGACAGGGCCCCAAGAGACCCAGTACTTC	CASSEAGTGPQETQYF
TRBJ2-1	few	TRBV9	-	TGTGCCAGCAGCGGCGGTGACAATGAGCAGTTCTTC	CASSGGDNEQFF
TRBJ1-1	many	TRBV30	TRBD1	TGTGCCTGGAGTGTACAGGGGGCGGGGGCTTTCTTT	CAWSVQGAGAFF
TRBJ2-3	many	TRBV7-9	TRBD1	TGTGCCAGCAGCTTAGGAAAAGGGGGCGCCACAGATACGCAGTATTTT	CASSLGKGGATDTQYF
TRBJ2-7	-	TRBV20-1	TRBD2	TGCAGTGCTAGAGATCAAGTAGGGGTAGCGGGAGAGTACGAGCAGTACTTC	CSARDQVGVAGEYEQYF
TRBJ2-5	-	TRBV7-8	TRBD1	TGTGCCAGCAGCGCCACAGGGGGCGAACGGGAGACCCAGTACTTC	CASSATGGERETQYF
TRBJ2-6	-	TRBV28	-	TGTGCCAGCAGTTTCTTCAATGGGCAGACCCTCTCTGGGGCCAACGTCCTGACTTTC	CASSFFNGQTLSGANVLTF
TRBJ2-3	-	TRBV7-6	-	TGTGCCAGCAGCCAAAGTATTGGCGGGAACACAGATACGCAGTATTTT	CASSQSIGGNTDTQYF
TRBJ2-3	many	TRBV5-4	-	TGTGCCAGCAGCTTGTCCACTAGCACAGATACGCAGTATTTT	CASSLSTSTDTQYF
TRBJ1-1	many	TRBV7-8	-	TGTGCCAGCAGCCCCCCGCGGGGGGATAACACTGAAGCTTTCTTT	CASSPPRGDNTEAFF
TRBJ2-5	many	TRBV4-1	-	TGCGCCAGCAGCCAAGGACCCGCAGAAGAGACCCAGTACTTC	CASSQGPAEETQYF
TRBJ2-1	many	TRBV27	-	TGTGCCAGCAGTTTCCCGGGGTCAGCGGCCCGAGGTGAGCAGTTCTTC	CASSFPGSAARGEQFF
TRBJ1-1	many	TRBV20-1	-	TGCAGTGTCCTACAGGGGAACACTGAAGCTTTCTTT	CSVLQGNTEAFF
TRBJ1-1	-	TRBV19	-	TGTGCCAGTAGTATAGGACCGATGAACACTGAAGCTTTCTTT	CASSIGPMNTEAFF
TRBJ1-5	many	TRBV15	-	TGTGCCACCAGCAGGGACATGGGGAATCAGCCCCAGCATTTT	CATSRDMGNQPQHF
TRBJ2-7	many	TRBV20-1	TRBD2	TGCAGTGCTAGGGGATGGCGGGGGGAGAACTACGAGCAGTACTTC	CSARGWRGENYEQYF
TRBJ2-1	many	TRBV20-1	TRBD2	TGCAGTGCTAGAGTCCCCGGGACTAGCGGCTACAATGAGCAGTTCTTC	CSARVPGTSGYNEQFF
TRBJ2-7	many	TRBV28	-	TGTGCCAGCATTCACCCGGGTTCAGCCTACGAGCAGTACTTC	CASIHPGSAYEQYF
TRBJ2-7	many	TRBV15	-	TGTGCCACCAGCAGAGATCCCAAAAGTAGCTACGAGCAGTACTTC	CATSRDPKSSYEQYF
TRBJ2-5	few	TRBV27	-	TGTGCCAGCAGTATCCGGACCGGGCAGGGGAGACAAGAGACCCAGTACTTC	CASSIRTGQGRQETQYF
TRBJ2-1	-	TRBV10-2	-	TGCGCCAGCAGTGAAGCCCCGGGACTCCTCAATGAGCAGTTCTTC	CASSEAPGLLNEQFF
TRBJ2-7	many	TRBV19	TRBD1	TGTGCCAGTAGTCCGGGGACAGGGGTTCCCTACGAGCAGTACTTC	CASSPGTGVPYEQYF
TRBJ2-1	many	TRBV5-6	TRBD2	TGTGCCAGCAGCTTGATGCTAGCGGGAGGATTTGGGGACAATGAGCAGTTCTTC	CASSLMLAGGFGDNEQFF
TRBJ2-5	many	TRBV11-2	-	TGTGCCAGCAGCTTAGCGGAGCGAGGCCAGTACTTC	CASSLAERGQYF
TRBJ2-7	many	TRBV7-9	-	TGTGCCAGCAGCCCCTCCTACGAGCAGTACTTC	CASSPSYEQYF
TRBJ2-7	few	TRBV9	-	TGTGCCAGCAGCGTAGTTGAGCAGTACTTC	CASSVVEQYF
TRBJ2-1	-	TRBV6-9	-	TGTGCCAGCAGTTCCCCACTGAGGAGCTACAATGAGCAGTTCTTC	CASSSPLRSYNEQFF
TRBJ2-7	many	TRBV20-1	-	TGCAGTGCTAGAGAAGGGGTCTCCTACGAGCAGTACTTC	CSAREGVSYEQYF